The entry below gives a single TCR beta chain sequence along with its context. This sample is part of a study of T cell responses to AZD1222 COVID-19 vaccine. V trimming: 3 bases; J trimming: 8 bases; junction bases outside the gene matches: 7. The CDR3 contains 15 residues. Looked up from germline, CDR1 is SGHAT and CDR2 is FQNNGV. Using immunoSEQ multiplex PCR, the repertoire was profiled, and TCRdb retains in-frame clones only, with some absent. The data show some 84,000 clones, over 70% seen once. The rearrangement uses TRBV11-2 and TRBJ2-1, with 10 bases identical to TRBD2. This specimen was peripheral blood, taken on day 0 of AZD1222 vaccination. This clonotype was sampled from an adult in good health. CDR3 nucleotide sequence: TGTGCCAGCAGCTTCATCCTAGCGGGAGACTATGAGCAGTTCTTC. Translated, it gives CASSFILAGDYEQFF.